This TCR beta chain was documented in a study of T cells in Graves' hyperthyroidism and ophthalmopathy (dated by TCRdb to the late 2010s). The study in broad terms: Peripheral blood samples were taken at initial diagnosis, before any treatment was given. To identify distinguishing TCR V-J signatures, a discovery cohort of roughly 100 patients was used, comprising fewer than 45 with Graves' ophthalmopathy and some 60 with stable Graves' hyperthyroidism. Whether ophthalmopathy could be predicted prospectively was tested in an independent validation cohort made up of roughly 20 hyperthyroidism patients plus 17 patients who later progressed to ophthalmopathy. For training and testing, the 110 or so patients in the discovery cohort were randomly divided in a 7:3 ratio. Thyroid tissue and blood T-cell repertoires from six or seven Graves' hyperthyroidism patients were also compared in the study. After blood sampling, hyperthyroidism patients were treated with methimazole at a starting dose of 30 mg daily, and ophthalmopathy patients were treated with high-dose intravenous methylprednisolone. The paper reports TCR Vbeta CDR3 sequencing of 130 to 150 peripheral blood samples: under 45 ophthalmopathy, about 75 hyperthyroidism and approximately 17 progressor patients.

The hyperthyroidism patients were between 18 and 65 years old and newly diagnosed, with a disease duration of less than 2 months. Patients with uncontrolled infections, other autoimmune diseases, pregnancy or lactation were excluded. Diagnoses were established on the basis of clinical symptoms, serum thyroxine and TRAb, thyroid ultrasound, and orbital computed tomography. For progressor patients, blood was drawn at the first diagnosis of hyperthyroidism, before any ophthalmopathy symptoms had appeared. PBMCs were isolated from 10 ml of fresh peripheral blood by Ficoll-Paque density gradient centrifugation. Progressor patients were defined as those initially diagnosed with Graves' hyperthyroidism in whom ophthalmopathy developed during follow-up. Total RNA was extracted with Trizol reagent, and quality was checked on an Agilent 2100 Bioanalyzer. This clonotype was counted a few times. No antigen is known for it. Base qualities are not at hand, and no much larger clone is one base apart.

The TCR beta CDR3 regions were amplified from RNA transcripts. The first round of RT-PCR for the TCR CDR3 was performed with the HTBI primer set and the Qiagen OneStep RT-PCR kit. Libraries were constructed in a second round of multiplex PCR, after which size selection and purification were carried out. The libraries were sequenced on an Illumina HiSeq2000 using paired-end 100 bp reads. The original pipeline was this. SOAPnuke was used to process the raw data, throwing out any read that contained adapters or uncalled bases, had a mean Phred below 15, or lacked an exact constant-primer or identifier match. High-quality paired reads were merged using COPE v1.2.5, and each unique nucleotide sequence was defined as a clonotype. MiTCR v1.1 was used to align the clonotypes against IMGT TRBV, TRBD and TRBJ reference segments. The analysis was restricted to V-J combinations with a frequency above 0.0001, which together covered about 99% of the repertoires. The TCS score was defined as the ratio of F50 (clonal expansion) to E x V (chaos), calculated using BLOSUM62-based TCRdist between CDR3 peptides within each V-J. Welch's t-statistics and random forest reduced roughly 540 V-J features to 13, which were used in a naive Bayes classifier (R e1071). The raw public reads went through TCRdb reprocessing: fastp at Q25, MiXCR clone calling, in-frame beta chains kept. Rows are combined by CDR3 protein, so each entry shows the most common genes and DNA. TCRdb, rather than the study authors, made the V and J calls. Counted in this sample were approximately 370,000 distinct CDR3 sequences; about 18% of them appeared once. The top ten clones comprise 34% of the sample.

The junction shows trimming of 7 bases on V and 8 bases on J, plus 15 bases between the germline ends. CDR1 and CDR2, per the germline V gene, are MNHEY and SVGEGT. Counted from cysteine to phenylalanine, this CDR3 has 13 amino acids. The only DNA kept is the CDR3, 39 bases in frame from the first base. General conclusions and limits of the study: No statistical method was used to fix the sample size in advance, and group allocation was not hidden from the investigators. In validation, progression to ophthalmopathy was predicted by the model with more than 65% sensitivity and around 75% specificity, a median of about 6 months before onset. Most expanded thyroid clonotypes (frequency above 0.001) were also found in blood, which suggests that blood repertoires may mirror thyroid immune responses. In cross-validation, a model built on a 13 V-J signature told ophthalmopathy apart from stable hyperthyroidism with under 90% sensitivity and about 81% specificity, and in testing the same model reached 80%/75%.

The sequence links TRBV6-2 or TRBV6-3 to TRBJ2-1, with the D gene not confidently named. Sequencing input: blood. This clonotype originated in a woman aged 25 to 39 with Graves' hyperthyroidism that later progressed to Graves' ophthalmopathy. The CDR3 protein is CASTGGVTDEQFF. The sequenced DNA: TGTGCCAGCACGGGTGGGGTGACCGATGAGCAGTTCTTC.